Each of the 5 T cell receptor beta chains below was sequenced from the same sample in a study of shared T cell receptors in the human thymus. Here immunoSEQ multiplex PCR was the method, and the copy in TCRdb shows in-frame clones only, minus some. This table has about 380,000 clones, 95% appearing once. Sequencing was done on a sample of thymocytes. These receptors were taken from a human donor.

Only one count was recorded for this clone. The chain is built from TRBV19 and TRBJ2-4; 10 bases fit TRBD1. Germline V gene sequence: CDR1 LNHDA, CDR2 SQIVND (reference sequence). V was clipped by 10 bases and J by 3 bases; unmatched bases: 12. The length of the CDR3 is 16 residues. As DNA, the CDR3 is TGTGCCACCACAAACATGGGGACAGGGGACAAAAACATTCAGTACTTC. Its translation: CATTNMGTGDKNIQYF.

The rearrangement joins TRBV5-1 to TRBJ2-1, with TRBD1 matching 8 bases. V lost 7 bases and J lost 6; bases outside the gene matches: 6. CDR3 length equals 13 residues. Per germline, CDR1 SGHRS and CDR2 YFSETQ. CDR3 residues: CASGDRRPNEQFF. The CDR3 bases are TGCGCCAGCGGGGACAGGCGGCCCAATGAGCAGTTCTTC.

The chain recombines TRBV19 with TRBJ1-3; D gene unclear. Germline V gives CDR1 LNHDA, CDR2 SQIVND (reference sequence). Deletions cut 7 bases from V and 2 bases from J, with 18 bases between. This CDR3 is 16 amino acids long. CDR3 bases: TGTGCCAGTATTATGGAGTCTAGCCCCGCTGGAAACACCATATATTTT. This sequence encodes CASIMESSPAGNTIYF. The whole variable domain, remainder taken from reference TRBV19 and TRBJ1-3, is DGGITQSPKYLFRKEGQNVTLSCEQNLNHDAMYWYRQDPGQGLRLIYYSQIVNDFQKGDIAEGYSVSREKKESFPLTVTSAQKNPTAFYLCASIMESSPAGNTIYFGEGSWLTVV.

The chain joins TRBV7-9 to TRBJ2-7; 8 bases map to TRBD1. The CDR3 totals 15 residues. Per germline, CDR1 SEHNR and CDR2 FQNEAQ (reference sequence). V shed 1 base and J 9 bases; nucleotides not matched to a gene: 11. CDR3 nucleotide sequence: TGTGCCAGCAGCTTAGTGGACAGGGCCGGGTCGGGGCAGTACTTC. It encodes CASSLVDRAGSGQYF.

Turning to this clone: At one of its ends the junction is not consistent with the germline gene, which may arise from a read error. Different DNA sequences within this sample yield the same CDR3. The rearrangement uses TRBV27 and TRBJ2-7; 7 bases are a match to TRBD2. Germline assignment: CDR1 MNHEY and CDR2 SMNVEV (reference sequence). The CDR3 runs to 13 residues. CDR3 DNA sequence: TGCGCCAGCGGGATGGACACATCCTACGAGCAGTACTTC. Encoded protein: CASGMDTSYEQYF.